A selection of T cell receptor beta chains follows, all from one sample in a study of CD8 T cells in ankylosing spondylitis. Each CDR3 protein gets one entry after TCRdb re-called the 5' RACE reads with MiXCR. The sample consists of roughly 700,000 distinct CDR3 sequences, roughly 19% of them appearing once. The sample comprised blood, either unsorted or a sorted T cell fraction (not recorded which). The receptors were sampled from a male donor with ankylosing spondylitis. Each CDR3 is given without its conserved first and last residue.

CDR3 protein	J gene	V gene
ASSFTPTSNTGELF	TRBJ2-2	TRBV12-3/TRBV12-4
ASSQPPRGGEQF	TRBJ2-1	TRBV3-1
ASSKTSGGLQNIQY	TRBJ2-4	TRBV28
SAKRNRRLIKNIQY	TRBJ2-4	TRBV20-1
ASSLGGGRPVEAF	TRBJ1-1	TRBV12-3/TRBV12-4
ASSTRTATDTQY	TRBJ2-3	TRBV11-2
ASSQDQQGSYEQY	TRBJ2-7	TRBV3-1
ASSQDSRAYEQY	TRBJ2-7	TRBV3-1
ASSVQVQINTEAF	TRBJ1-1	TRBV6-1
ASNPTGDQAQPQH	TRBJ1-5	TRBV9
ASSGQKDRDYEQY	TRBJ2-7	TRBV12-3/TRBV12-4
ASLPGKGGAYGYT	TRBJ1-2	TRBV6-1
SARGPQGGETEAF	TRBJ1-1	TRBV20-1